This T cell receptor (beta chain) was found in a study of regulatory T cells in long-lasting Graves disease. As for time point: newly diagnosed GD, antithyroid drugs for less than 3 months. Preparation of the TCR library used RNA extracted from PBMCs. Investigators prepared the TCR beta libraries by applying iRepertoire HTBI primers and Arm-PCR of CDR3 regions. Study processing details: Among the samples, roughly 61 TRBV and 14 TRBJ segments were identified. TCRdb passed the multiplex PCR reads through MiXCR, listing each CDR3 protein once. TCRdb's processing, not the authors', yielded these V and J calls. The sample holds under 800,000 distinct CDR3 sequences, roughly 16% seen once. The data were also submitted as part of a second study, on T cells in Graves' hyperthyroidism and ophthalmopathy. This second report adds: The study left out patients who had uncontrolled infection, other autoimmune disease, pregnancy or lactation.

Sample: peripheral blood mononuclear cells (PBMCs), taken at new diagnosis, from a patient treated with antithyroid drugs. The source is a woman between 25 and 40 years old with Graves disease.

For the CDR3, the DNA is TGCGCCAGCAGCTTGCTGACGGGGCCCACAGATACGCAGTATTTT. Protein product: CASSLLTGPTDTQYF. V is TRBV5-1 and J is TRBJ2-3, with D tentatively TRBD1 or TRBD2 (5 bases each). The CDR3 extends over 15 amino acids. From germline, CDR1 is SGHRS and CDR2 YFSETQ. V dropped 1 base and J dropped 2 bases, with 11 bases sitting between them.